A single sample is the source of the 28 T cell receptor beta chains below, sequenced in a study of blood T cell repertoires in COVID-19 (dated by TCRdb to 2020 to 2022). The library was prepared using the immunoSEQ multiplex PCR assay. TCRdb mirrors the immuneACCESS table, restricted to in-frame sequences. Some clones are absent from its copies; in checked studies, under half trace to an unresolved V gene, and the reason for the others is unknown. Here the sample has about 94,000 clones; more than 75% occur a single time. Approximately 8% of the sample is in the top ten clones. The specimen was peripheral blood. These receptors were taken from a human donor with acute or convalescent COVID-19. The donor label of this sample is uncertain.

This clone was observed a handful of times. The V call is TRBV5-1, the J call TRBJ2-3; 10 bases align to TRBD2. Germline V lookup: CDR1 SGHRS, CDR2 YFSETQ. Trimming removed 6 bases from V and 2 bases from J; junction bases left unmatched: 12. The CDR3 totals 17 residues. CDR3 nucleotides: TGCGCCAGCACCAGTGCCGCTAGCGGGGGCCCCACAGATACGCAGTATTTT. This sequence encodes CASTSAASGGPTDTQYF.

This clone was found a few times. V is TRBV12-3 or TRBV12-4 and J is TRBJ2-7; 9 bases match TRBD1. V trimming: 4 bases; J trimming: 3 bases; junction bases outside the gene matches: 1. The CDR3 is made up of 13 amino acids. The CDR3 DNA is TGTGCCAGCAGTTCGGACAGGGGCTACGAGCAGTACTTC. Translation gives CASSSDRGYEQYF.

The gene calls are TRBV18 and TRBJ2-7, with TRBD2 as a possible D gene (6 bases). The CDR3 sequence is 14 residues long. V lost 0 bases to trimming and J lost 4 bases, with 10 bases between them. Per the germline V gene, CDR1 is KGHSH and CDR2 is LQKENI. The CDR3 is CASSPPEGRYEQYF. CDR3 nucleotide sequence: TGTGCCAGCTCACCACCGGAGGGGCGGTACGAGCAGTACTTC.

The chain couples TRBV4-1 to TRBJ2-3; D is possibly TRBD2 (7 bases). CDR1 and CDR2 from the germline V gene are MGHRA and YSYEKL. Deletions cut 0 bases from V and 4 bases from J, with 17 bases between. The CDR3 loop spans 17 amino acids. The CDR3 sequence: CASSQDRDTRGADTQYF. DNA of the CDR3: TGCGCCAGCAGCCAAGACCGGGACACTCGGGGGGCAGATACGCAGTATTTT.

The rearrangement uses TRBV6-2 or TRBV6-3 and TRBJ2-7; 9 nucleotides align to TRBD1. The CDR3 is 14 amino acids. The junction had 4 bases not matched to a gene; V was cut back by 2 bases and J by 5 bases. Germline CDR1 and CDR2: MNHEY and SVGEGT. The CDR3 sequence: CASSYGQGTDEQYF. DNA of the CDR3: TGTGCCAGCAGTTACGGACAGGGGACCGACGAGCAGTACTTC.

V is TRBV7-2 and J is TRBJ1-6; no clear D gene. Germline loops: CDR1 SGHTA, CDR2 FQGNSA. With 6 bases removed from V and 15 bases from J, the gap between germline ends came to 21 bases. CDR3 length equals 14 residues. CDR3 amino acids: CASRSPAGITDLHF. CDR3 sequence (DNA): TGTGCCAGCAGGTCTCCCGCGGGAATCACGGACCTCCACTTT.

Only a few counts were recorded for this clone. The V call is TRBV27, the J call TRBJ2-3; D unclear. V lost 0 bases, J lost 0 bases, and 7 bases lay in between. The CDR3 has 15 amino acids. CDR1 is MNHEY and CDR2 is SMNVEV in the germline V gene (reference sequence). This CDR3 reads CASSLSRRSTDTQYF. Written as DNA, the CDR3 is TGTGCCAGCAGTTTATCGAGGCGGAGCACAGATACGCAGTATTTT.

This CDR3 is CASSFGDRTYEQYF. As DNA, the CDR3 is TGTGCCAGCAGTTTCGGGGACAGGACCTACGAGCAGTACTTC. This chain links TRBV28 with TRBJ2-7; 8 bases are a match to TRBD1. Trimming took 3 bases from V and 2 from J; bases not matched to a gene: 3. The V gene's germline CDR1 is MDHEN and CDR2 SYDVKM. There are 14 residues in the CDR3.

The chain recombines TRBV7-9 with TRBJ1-2; D perhaps matches TRBD1 (6 bases). The CDR3 has 14 residues. From germline, CDR1 is SEHNR and CDR2 FQNEAQ (reference sequence). V lost 1 base and J lost 6, with 12 bases in between. The CDR3 bases are TGTGCCAGCAGCTTAGTTGAGACAGGCGATGGCTACACCTTC. The encoded protein is CASSLVETGDGYTF.

The J gene is TRBJ2-5, the V gene TRBV7-2; D is ambiguous. This CDR3 has 15 amino acids. Germline CDR1 is SGHTA and CDR2 is FQGNSA. V gave up 1 base and J gave up 2 bases, with 11 bases separating them. CDR3 DNA sequence: TGTGCCAGCAGCTTAGGACAAATAATTCAAGAGACCCAGTACTTC. Amino acid sequence: CASSLGQIIQETQYF.

V is TRBV29-1 and J is TRBJ1-2, with a possible D match to TRBD1 (5 bases). This CDR3 has 10 amino acids. CDR1 and CDR2 (germline): SQVTM, ANQGSEA. V shed 7 bases and J shed 6 bases, with 9 bases lying between them. CDR3 residues: CSDGGDGYTF. CDR3 nucleotide sequence: TGCAGCGACGGAGGGGATGGCTACACCTTC.

This sequence joins TRBV7-9 and TRBJ1-2; D is undetermined. Germline CDR1 and CDR2: SEHNR and FQNEAQ (reference sequence). This CDR3 is 14 amino acids long. The V gene lost 5 bases and the J gene lost 8 bases, with 18 bases spanning the gap. The CDR3 protein is CASSVVATAGGYTF. The CDR3 nucleotides are TGTGCCAGCAGCGTAGTAGCAACAGCGGGCGGCTACACCTTC.

The CDR3 spells CASSPTRSETQYF. CDR3 bases: TGTGCCAGCAGCCCAACTAGATCAGAGACCCAGTACTTC. The chain is built from TRBV3-1 (or the pseudogene TRBV3-2) and TRBJ2-5; D is possibly TRBD2 (5 bases). V was clipped by 4 bases and J by 4 bases, with 10 bases between them. Germline V gene data show CDR1 as LGHDT and CDR2 as YNNKEL (reference sequence). The CDR3 spans 13 residues.

The V gene is TRBV6-2 or TRBV6-3, the J gene TRBJ1-1, with 10 bases aligning to TRBD1. Germline CDR1 is MNHEY and CDR2 is SVGEGT. V was clipped by 6 bases and J by 5 bases; unmatched bases: 6. The CDR3 is made up of 14 amino acids. This CDR3 is CASSYDRGLTEAFF. Here the CDR3 DNA reads TGTGCCAGCAGCTATGACAGGGGGCTGACTGAAGCTTTCTTT.

The rearrangement links TRBV5-1 to TRBJ2-1; D uncertain. The ends were cut back, 0 bases at V and 4 bases at J, with 8 bases in the middle. Germline V lookup: CDR1 SGHRS, CDR2 YFSETQ. This CDR3 is 14 amino acids long. CDR3 DNA: TGCGCCAGCAGCTTGGGCGGAATATACAATGAGCAGTTCTTC. It encodes CASSLGGIYNEQFF.

The chain is built from TRBV5-5 and TRBJ2-7; tentative D call: TRBD1 (6 bases). Per the germline V gene, CDR1 is SGHKS and CDR2 is YYEKEE (reference sequence). This CDR3 is built from 15 residues. Between the trimmed V and J ends, which lost 4 bases and 2 bases, there was a span of 16 bases. The CDR3 DNA sequence: TGTGCCAGCAGCCCTTTTTACGGGGACACCTACGAGCAGTACTTC. It yields the protein CASSPFYGDTYEQYF.

The chain couples TRBV5-1 to TRBJ2-5; D is ambiguous. Trimming stripped 9 bases from V and 2 bases from J, with 8 bases between. The CDR3 is made up of 11 amino acids. Germline V gene lookup returns CDR1 SGHRS and CDR2 YFSETQ. The CDR3 loop reads CATAVQETQYF. For the CDR3, the DNA is TGCGCCACTGCAGTACAAGAGACCCAGTACTTC.

V is TRBV6-5 and J is TRBJ2-5; no reliable D call. Deletions cut 2 bases from V and 0 bases from J, with 13 bases between. The CDR3 covers 16 residues. Germline assignment: CDR1 MNHEY and CDR2 SVGAGI. CDR3 loop: CASSYRVHGYQETQYF. The CDR3 DNA reads as TGTGCCAGCAGTTACCGCGTCCACGGGTACCAAGAGACCCAGTACTTC.

The gene calls are TRBV24-1 and TRBJ1-2; 8 bases match TRBD1. The trim removed 10 bases at V and 5 bases at J, leaving 5 bases unmatched. Germline V gives CDR1 KGHDR, CDR2 SFDVKD. The CDR3 has 12 amino acids. The CDR3 reads CATATGEYGYTF. The CDR3 nucleotides are TGTGCCACTGCGACAGGGGAGTATGGCTACACCTTC.

The chain uses TRBV7-8 and TRBJ1-5, with D possibly TRBD1 on 5 matching bases. The CDR3 totals 15 residues. V was trimmed by 1 base and J by 5 bases, leaving 12 bases between them. CDR1 is SGHVS and CDR2 is FQNEAQ in the germline V gene. CDR3 bases: TGTGCCAGCAGCTTAGTGGGCAGGGTACATCAGCCCCAGCATTTT. Encoded protein: CASSLVGRVHQPQHF.

The chain carries TRBV6-6 and TRBJ2-6; D is possibly TRBD2 (6 bases). Deletions cut 5 bases from V and 1 base from J, with 9 bases between. CDR1 is MNHNY and CDR2 is SVGAGI in the germline V gene (reference sequence). CDR3 length: 15 amino acids. In DNA form, the CDR3 reads TGTGCCAGCAGTCAGGAGGGGTCTGGGGCCAACGTCCTGACTTTC. Translating gives CASSQEGSGANVLTF.

V is TRBV7-2 and J is TRBJ1-4, with a weak D call TRBD1 (6 bases). V lost 5 bases, J lost 2 bases, and 12 bases lay in between. Germline CDR1 and CDR2: SGHTA and FQGNSA. There are 15 residues in the CDR3. The CDR3 region has the DNA TGTGCCAGCAGCCCGAGGGGGTCCACTAATGAAAAACTGTTTTTT. Translated: CASSPRGSTNEKLFF.

The chain recombines TRBV10-3 with TRBJ1-1; D is possibly TRBD1 (5 bases). Germline V CDR1 and CDR2: ENHRY, SYGVKD. CDR3 length: 14 residues. Deletions cut 4 bases from V and 2 bases from J, with 11 bases between. The CDR3 sequence is CAISVAGRNTEAFF. The CDR3 DNA is TGTGCCATCAGTGTCGCAGGGCGAAACACTGAAGCTTTCTTT.

The chain carries TRBV5-6 and TRBJ1-1; TRBD1 matches 8 bases. The trim removed 4 bases at V and 4 bases at J, leaving 6 bases unmatched. This CDR3 comprises 14 residues. Germline V gene lookup returns CDR1 SGHDT and CDR2 YYEEEE. The CDR3 DNA is TGTGCCAGCAGCGTGACAGGGGTGGGCACTGAAGCTTTCTTT. This translates into CASSVTGVGTEAFF.

CDR3 in amino acids: CASSRGAGGAYEQYF. CDR3 coding DNA: TGTGCCAGCAGCCGTGGAGCGGGGGGGGCCTACGAGCAGTACTTC. V usage is TRBV3-1 (or the pseudogene TRBV3-2) and J usage is TRBJ2-7, with TRBD2 identical over 10 bases. Losses at the gene ends were 4 bases for V and 2 bases for J; bases not matched to a gene: 5. CDR1 is LGHDT and CDR2 is YNNKEL in the germline V gene (reference sequence). The CDR3 is 15 residues long.

The chain employs TRBV18 and TRBJ1-2; possibly TRBD1 for D (5 bases). The CDR3 runs to 14 residues. Germline V lookup: CDR1 KGHSH, CDR2 LQKENI. Trimming pared 3 bases from V and 3 bases from J, leaving 11 bases between. CDR3 residues: CASSPTVWDYGYTF. The DNA for the CDR3 is TGTGCCAGCTCACCGACAGTGTGGGACTATGGCTACACCTTC.

This chain connects TRBV28 to TRBJ2-7, with TRBD1 matching over 7 bases. The CDR3 extends over 16 amino acids. Germline V gives CDR1 MDHEN, CDR2 SYDVKM. V lost 3 bases to trimming and J lost 2 bases; unmatched junction nucleotides: 10. The DNA for the CDR3 is TGTGCCAGCAGTTTTATACAGGGGAGACATCCCTACGAGCAGTACTTC. It translates to CASSFIQGRHPYEQYF. Drawing the rest from reference TRBV28 and TRBJ2-7, the complete variable domain is DVKVTQSSRYLVKRTGEKVFLECVQDMDHENMFWYRQDPGLGLRLIYFSYDVKMKEKGDIPEGYSVSREKKERFSLILESASTNQTSMYLCASSFIQGRHPYEQYFGPGTRLTVT.

This clone came up once. This chain joins TRBV6-5 and TRBJ2-7; 9 positions match TRBD1. Germline V CDR1 and CDR2: MNHEY, SVGAGI. J lost 3 bases, V lost 4 bases, and 7 bases had no gene match. The CDR3 is 15 amino acids. CDR3 DNA sequence: TGTGCCAGCAGTTTGCAACCGGGACAGGGCTACGAGCAGTACTTC. Its translation is CASSLQPGQGYEQYF.